This T cell receptor beta chain came from a study of neoadjuvant nivolumab and ipilimumab in lung cancer. Clones were sequenced by immunoSEQ multiplex PCR, and TCRdb holds only the in-frame ones, with some missing. Of fewer than 30,000 clones listed, about 76% are singletons. With 5 bases clipped from V and 0 bases from J, the junction kept 5 bases outside the gene matches. Germline values: CDR1 SGHRS, CDR2 YFSETQ. The CDR3 sequence is 17 residues long. This receptor was taken from an adult with non-small cell lung cancer. Material: tumor tissue, obtained after neoadjuvant nivolumab, alone or with ipilimumab, at or shortly before surgery. The chain combines TRBV5-1 with TRBJ2-2; TRBD2 aligns across 12 bases. The CDR3 region has the DNA TGCGCCAGCAGTCGGGGACTAGCGGGCGCGAACACCGGGGAGCTGTTTTTT. Its translation is CASSRGLAGANTGELFF.